This record covers a single T cell receptor (beta chain). This clonotype showed up many times. Its antigen has not been determined. The input lacks base qualities; no much larger clone sits a single base away. Trimming removed 4 bases from V and 2 bases from J, leaving 12 bases between the germline ends. Counted from cysteine to phenylalanine, this CDR3 has 15 amino acids. Solely the CDR3 DNA is kept, with 45 bases framed from the first base. Preparation of the library involved PCR. TCRdb names Illumina HiSeq 2500 as the instrument used. Molecular barcoding was employed in the preparation of TCR libraries, with unique molecular identifiers being used to normalize TCRbeta repertoire quantification. TCRdb trimmed public reads at Q25 via fastp, called clones via MiXCR and kept in-frame beta chains. Every CDR3 protein is listed once, alongside the most common genes and DNA of its rows. The sample table shows 190,000 or so distinct CDR3 sequences, and more than 6.5% are seen once. The top ten clones comprise about 3% of the sample.

The record originates from a study of T-cell reconstitution after alpha-beta-depleted transplantation in children listed by TCRdb under 2016. General notes on the study: The study quantitatively tracked T-cell immune reconstitution after TCRalphabeta/CD19-depleted allogeneic hematopoietic cell transplantation in children using TCR repertoire profiling.

The sequencing here drew on PBMCs from the stem cell graft donor, taken from the stem cell graft. The clonotype was recovered from a human donor who donated a stem cell graft to a child with Wiskott-Aldrich syndrome. The rearranged chain carries TRBV12-3 or TRBV12-4 and TRBJ2-1; no D segment can be confidently identified. The nucleotide sequence is TGTGCCAGCAGTTCTGGGGTGGGCGCCTACAATGAGCAGTTCTTC. Its protein reads: CASSSGVGAYNEQFF.